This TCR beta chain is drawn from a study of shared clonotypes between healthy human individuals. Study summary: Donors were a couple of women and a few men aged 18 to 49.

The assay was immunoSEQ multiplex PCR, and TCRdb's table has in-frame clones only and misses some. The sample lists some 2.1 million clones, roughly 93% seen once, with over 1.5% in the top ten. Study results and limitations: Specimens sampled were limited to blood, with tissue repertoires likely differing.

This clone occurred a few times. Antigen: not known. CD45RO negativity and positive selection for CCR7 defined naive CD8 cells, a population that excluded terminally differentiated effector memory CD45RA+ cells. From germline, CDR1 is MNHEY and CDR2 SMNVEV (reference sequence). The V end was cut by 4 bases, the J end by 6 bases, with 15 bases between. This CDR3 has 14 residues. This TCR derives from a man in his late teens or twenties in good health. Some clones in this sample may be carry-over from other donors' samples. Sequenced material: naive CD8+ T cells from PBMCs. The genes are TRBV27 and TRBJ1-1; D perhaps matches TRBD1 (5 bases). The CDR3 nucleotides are TGTGCCAGCAGTTCAACAAGAGGGGACCCTGAAGCTTTCTTT. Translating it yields CASSSTRGDPEAFF.